The clone carrying this T cell receptor beta chain has ten or more counts. This sample is part of a study of regulatory T cells in long-lasting Graves disease. Time point meaning: newly diagnosed GD, antithyroid drugs for less than 3 months. PBMCs were the source of the RNA used for TCR sequencing. In building TCR beta libraries, iRepertoire HTBI primers were used together with Arm-PCR of CDR3 regions. From the multiplex PCR reads, TCRdb called clonotypes with MiXCR, one entry per CDR3 protein. The data contain about 500,000 distinct CDR3 sequences, around 15% of them singletons. This same sample was also part of a study on T cells in Graves' hyperthyroidism and ophthalmopathy.

The clonotype originates from a man aged 40-49 years with Graves disease. The starting material was peripheral blood mononuclear cells (PBMCs), obtained at new diagnosis, from a patient treated with antithyroid drugs.

The CDR3, as DNA: TGTGCCAGCAGTCCGCGGACTAGCGCAGATACGCAGTATTTT. Encoded protein: CASSPRTSADTQYF. V usage is TRBV27 and J usage is TRBJ2-3; 9 nucleotides align to TRBD2. J gave up 4 bases and V 5 bases, and 4 bases lay outside the gene matches. The CDR3 is made up of 14 amino acids. The V gene's germline CDR1 is MNHEY and CDR2 SMNVEV (reference sequence).